This is a list of T cell receptor beta chains from one sample in a study of CD8+CD57+ T cells in acquired aplastic anemia. MiXCR, applied by TCRdb to the reads, yields one record per CDR3 protein. The repertoire holds around 150,000 distinct CDR3 sequences, with around 52% as singletons. The sample comprised sorted CD4+, CD8+, or CD8+CD57+ T cells (not recorded which) from PBMCs. The receptors were gathered from a human donor with aplastic anemia. Each CDR3 is given with its conserved first and last residue. Each record gives: V gene, CDR3 length, CDR3 protein.

TRBV29-1,11,CSGSGTPTQYF
TRBV10-3,17,CAISEDRQGVGMDEQYF
TRBV9,14,CASSVGGLQETQYF
TRBV27,15,CASTSRLAGEGEQYF
TRBV7-2,12,CAGSLSSEAQYF
TRBV4-2,13,CASSQDLSGGSVF
TRBV24-1,15,CATSDWTGDTGELFF
TRBV29-1,14,CSVPTSGKNYEQYF
TRBV24-1,16,CATSGTGGPLTGELFF
TRBV15,17,CATSERLKPGQTEKLFF
TRBV12-3/TRBV12-4,16,CASSSGLGTRDNEQFF
TRBV2,11,CASRYQGEQFF
TRBV10-3,13,CAIMAEGYNEQFF
TRBV28,14,CASISSQGPAEQYF
TRBV24-1,14,CATSASGRVNEQFF
TRBV10-2,13,CASSPARGTEAFF
TRBV20-1,13,CSASTGFFAEAFF
TRBV10-1,13,CASSEGGHSPLHF
TRBV24-1,16,CATGLETPPPYNEQFF
TRBV11-1,16,CASSLVPTGTNYGYIF
TRBV9,17,CASSVSLAGQGPYEQYF
TRBV19,14,CASSSGTTGDTQYF
TRBV7-8,15,CASSSDRDRKTEAFF
TRBV12-3/TRBV12-4,16,CASSFGLPSSYNEQFF
TRBV20-1,14,CSARDRWGAGGYTF
TRBV2,15,CASSESQGAGFEQFF
TRBV29-1,12,CSVGSPNTEAFF
TRBV20-1,16,CSASDQGAVGNQPQHF
TRBV4-1,15,CASSQGQILNTEAFF
TRBV20-1,13,CSATGGTNYGYTF